This TCR beta chain comes out of a study of T cell responses to AZD1222 COVID-19 vaccine. Clones were sequenced by immunoSEQ multiplex PCR, and TCRdb holds only the in-frame ones, with some missing. There are some 250,000 clones in the sample; roughly 93% occur only once, and roughly 0.6% lies in the top ten. CDR1 is MDHEN, CDR2 SYDVKM, per germline. V lost 5 bases and J lost 11, with 13 bases in between. The CDR3 length is 12 residues. This sample comprised peripheral blood, obtained 28 days after the second AZD1222 dose. This sequence was found in an adult who received the AZD1222 COVID-19 vaccine. V is TRBV28 and J is TRBJ1-5, with D unclear. The CDR3 sequence is CASSPRAGAQHF. CDR3 DNA sequence: TGTGCCAGCAGTCCACGGGCCGGGGCCCAGCATTTT.